The 24 T cell receptor beta chains in this list originate from one sample, sequenced in a study of blood T cell repertoires in COVID-19. Profiling relied on immunoSEQ multiplex PCR, and the TCRdb table lists in-frame clones only, not all of them. The sample lists 400,000 to 450,000 clones; 70% to 90% were seen once. The sample was peripheral blood. These receptors all come from a woman under 40 with active or convalescent COVID-19.

The genes are TRBV2 and TRBJ2-7; 7 bases are a match to TRBD1. Per the germline V gene, CDR1 is SNHLY and CDR2 is FYNNEI. The J segment lost 3 bases and the V segment lost 0 bases, leaving 8 bases of the junction unmatched. The CDR3 is 16 amino acids. The CDR3 loop is CASSEAPGTALYEQYF. The DNA of the CDR3 is TGTGCCAGCAGTGAAGCCCCTGGGACAGCTCTCTACGAGCAGTACTTC.

The V call is TRBV30, the J call TRBJ1-2; TRBD1 might be the D (5 bases). The CDR3 loop spans 11 amino acids. Trimming stripped 8 bases from V and 7 bases from J, with 14 bases between. Germline V CDR1 and CDR2: GTSNPN, SVGIG (reference sequence). The CDR3 DNA reads TGTGCCCGGCAGGGTCACTTTGGCTACACCTTC. It specifies CARQGHFGYTF.

The rearrangement joins TRBV19 to TRBJ2-3, with D tentatively TRBD1 (5 bases). Germline V gene lookup returns CDR1 LNHDA and CDR2 SQIVND (reference sequence). V was pared by 3 bases and J by 8 bases, with 12 bases between. The CDR3 contains 13 residues. CDR3 DNA sequence: TGTGCCAGTAGTATTGCTGTTGGGGCTACGCAGTATTTT. It translates to CASSIAVGATQYF.

The chain links TRBV6-1 to TRBJ1-3; weak D call: TRBD1 (6 bases). Germline assignment: CDR1 MNHNS and CDR2 SASEGT. This CDR3 is 13 amino acids long. Trimming took 2 bases from V and 6 from J, leaving 8 bases between them. The CDR3 spells CASSETGINTIYF. As DNA, the CDR3 is TGTGCCAGCAGTGAAACAGGGATAAACACCATATATTTT.

This clone was found once. V gene TRBV19 combines with J gene TRBJ1-1; a possible D gene is TRBD1 (5 bases). The V end lost 4 bases, the J end lost 1 base, and 16 bases lay between the germline ends. Germline V gene sequence: CDR1 LNHDA, CDR2 SQIVND (reference sequence). CDR3 length equals 16 residues. CDR3 bases: TGTGCCAGTAGTAAGTCAGGAGGGGCCCCGAACACTGAAGCTTTCTTT. It codes for CASSKSGGAPNTEAFF.

The chain joins TRBV30 to TRBJ1-1; 10 positions agree with TRBD1. In germline, CDR1 is GTSNPN, CDR2 SVGIG (reference sequence). The V gene end was trimmed by 8 bases and the J gene end by 5 bases; junction bases not matched to a gene: 11. The CDR3 sequence is 14 residues long. The CDR3 sequence is CALKRGTGVTEAFF. The CDR3, as DNA: TGTGCCCTAAAACGAGGGACAGGGGTAACTGAAGCTTTCTTT.

The J gene is TRBJ2-7, the V gene TRBV6-5; 8 positions match TRBD2. CDR3 length: 14 residues. Unmatched junction bases numbered 6, after V lost 5 bases and J lost 3 bases. Germline CDR1 is MNHEY and CDR2 is SVGAGI. The CDR3 sequence is CASSLTSAYYEQYF. In DNA form, the CDR3 reads TGTGCCAGCAGTCTGACTAGCGCCTACTACGAGCAGTACTTC.

The chain joins TRBV12-3 or TRBV12-4 to TRBJ2-3; tentative D call: TRBD2 (5 bases). The CDR3 runs 12 residues. V lost 6 bases to trimming and J lost 6 bases, with 10 bases between them. CDR3: CASSPQRDTQYF. CDR3 sequence (DNA): TGTGCCAGCAGCCCTCAGCGGGATACGCAGTATTTT.

This rearrangement joins TRBV4-1 to TRBJ1-5, with D unresolved. The length of the CDR3 is 18 residues. CDR1 is MGHRA, CDR2 YSYEKL, per germline. V was clipped by 0 bases and J by 1 base, with 16 bases between them. CDR3 nucleotides: TGCGCCAGCAGCCAAGATTTCTCGAGGGAGATGAGCAATCAGCCCCAGCATTTT. Its translation: CASSQDFSREMSNQPQHF.

This rearrangement joins TRBV21-1 to TRBJ1-1; TRBD1 reflects the table's D call only, with no check against the DNA. TRBV21-1 has pseudogene status. This CDR3 has 16 residues. CDR3 coding DNA: TGTGCCAGCAGCAACCCCAGGGACACGGGTGGGACTGAAGCTTTCTTT. Translating it yields CASSNPRDTGGTEAFF.

The chain recombines TRBV3-1 (or the pseudogene TRBV3-2) with TRBJ1-2; tentatively, D is TRBD1 (5 bases). The CDR3 loop spans 14 amino acids. V was shortened by 0 bases and J by 2 bases, with 7 bases between the two germline ends. Per germline, CDR1 LGHDT and CDR2 YNNKEL (reference sequence). CDR3 coding DNA: TGTGCCAGCAGCCAAGAACGGGGGAACTATGGCTACACCTTC. Translation gives CASSQERGNYGYTF.

To note about this clone: The sample holds other DNA sequences that translate to the same CDR3. The chain has TRBV3-1 (or the pseudogene TRBV3-2) and TRBJ1-5, with 10 bases identical to TRBD1. Trimming removed 1 base from V and 7 bases from J; junction bases left unmatched: 4. Looked up from germline, CDR1 is LGHDT and CDR2 is YNNKEL (reference sequence). The CDR3 extends over 15 amino acids. The CDR3 region is CASSQGGQGNQPQHF. DNA for the CDR3: TGTGCCAGCAGCCAAGGGGGACAGGGGAACCAGCCCCAGCATTTT.

The rearrangement links TRBV10-2 to TRBJ2-3, with 8 bases fitting TRBD2. The junction had 12 bases not matched to a gene; V was cut back by 7 bases and J by 6 bases. Germline CDR1 is WSHSY and CDR2 is SAAADI. The CDR3 spans 15 residues. The CDR3 loop reads CASILERGPLDTQYF. The CDR3 DNA follows: TGCGCCAGCATTCTAGAGCGGGGGCCCTTGGATACGCAGTATTTT.

This chain joins TRBV28 and TRBJ1-2; D might be TRBD1 (5 bases). Trimming removed 8 bases at V and 5 bases at J, with 18 bases between. CDR1 and CDR2 (germline): MDHEN, SYDVKM. There are 14 residues in the CDR3. The CDR3 DNA reads TGTGCCAGCCTGGGGCCTGGGCCCTTTTATGGCTACACCTTC. It translates to CASLGPGPFYGYTF.

V is TRBV7-2 and J is TRBJ1-5; D call uncertain. V shed 5 bases and J shed 0 bases, with 8 bases lying between them. This CDR3 spans 14 amino acids. From germline, CDR1 is SGHTA and CDR2 FQGNSA. The CDR3: CASSPGSSNQPQHF. The CDR3 coding sequence is TGTGCCAGCAGCCCCGGGTCTAGCAATCAGCCCCAGCATTTT. Full variable domain (rest looked up from reference TRBV7-2 and TRBJ1-5): GAGVSQSPSNKVTEKGKDVELRCDPISGHTALYWYRQSLGQGLEFLIYFQGNSAPDKSGLPSDRFSAERTGGSVSTLTIQRTQQEDSAVYLCASSPGSSNQPQHFGDGTRLSIL.

A note on this clone: The same CDR3 also results from other DNA sequences found in this sample. The rearrangement joins TRBV6-5 to TRBJ2-1; D is unresolved. V gave up 0 bases and J gave up 0 bases, with 6 bases separating them. Germline V lookup: CDR1 MNHEY, CDR2 SVGAGI. This CDR3 has 15 amino acids. CDR3 residues: CASSYSGSSYNEQFF. CDR3 DNA sequence: TGTGCCAGCAGTTACTCCGGGTCCTCCTACAATGAGCAGTTCTTC.

The chain employs TRBV7-2 and TRBJ1-6; TRBD1 might be the D (6 bases). CDR3 size: 15 residues. Germline V gene sequence: CDR1 SGHTA, CDR2 FQGNSA. V was clipped by 1 base and J by 10 bases, with 14 bases between them. CDR3: CASSLGPGVYSPLHF. DNA of the CDR3: TGTGCCAGCAGCTTAGGTCCAGGGGTTTACTCACCCCTCCACTTT.

In its sample, this clone was seen a few times. The rearrangement links TRBV25-1 to TRBJ2-5; TRBD1 matches 7 bases. CDR3 size: 15 residues. The trim removed 6 bases at V and 1 base at J, leaving 8 bases unmatched. Germline V gene data show CDR1 as MGHDK and CDR2 as SYGVNS. CDR3 DNA: TGTGCCAGCAGCCTGGGACAGTTTCCCCAAGAGACCCAGTACTTC. It codes for CASSLGQFPQETQYF.

The chain links TRBV6-5 to TRBJ2-5, with a possible D match to TRBD1 (6 bases). This CDR3 is built from 15 residues. V shed 2 bases and J shed 0 bases, with 10 bases lying between them. CDR1 and CDR2 (germline): MNHEY, SVGAGI. The CDR3: CASSYAGAYQETQYF. In nucleotides, the CDR3 is TGTGCCAGCAGTTACGCAGGGGCGTACCAAGAGACCCAGTACTTC.

The V call is TRBV7-9, the J call TRBJ1-1; D might be TRBD1 (6 bases). Germline CDR1 is SEHNR and CDR2 is FQNEAQ (reference sequence). Trimming removed 3 bases from V and 4 bases from J, with 9 bases in between. The CDR3 loop spans 13 amino acids. In DNA form, the CDR3 reads TGTGCCAGCAGCTTCGAGGACAGCACTGAAGCTTTCTTT. Protein product: CASSFEDSTEAFF. Full variable domain (missing parts from reference TRBV7-9 and TRBJ1-1): DTGVSQNPRHKITKRGQNVTFRCDPISEHNRLYWYRQTLGQGPEFLTYFQNEAQLEKSRLLSDRFSAERPKGSFSTLEIQRTEQGDSAMYLCASSFEDSTEAFFGQGTRLTVV.

This chain links TRBV15 with TRBJ1-4, with D tentatively TRBD1 (5 bases). Germline V gene data show CDR1 as LNHNV and CDR2 as YYDKDF (reference sequence). V was pared by 1 base and J by 1 base, with 19 bases between. The CDR3 extends over 19 amino acids. The CDR3 loop is CATSRAGGNTDRTNEKLFF. The DNA of the CDR3 is TGTGCCACCAGCAGAGCGGGGGGTAACACCGACAGAACTAATGAAAAACTGTTTTTT.

DNA of the CDR3: TGCGCCAGCAGCCAGTGGGCTAGCGGGGGGGCCAATGAGCAGTTCTTC. Residues: CASSQWASGGANEQFF. This chain connects TRBV4-1 to TRBJ2-1; 12 nucleotides match TRBD2. There are 16 residues in the CDR3. CDR1 and CDR2 from the germline V gene are MGHRA and YSYEKL. V was clipped by 3 bases and J by 6 bases; unmatched bases: 6.

The chain recombines TRBV6-5 with TRBJ1-2; 7 bases align to TRBD1. Trimming at V came to 6 bases and at J to 2 bases, leaving 9 bases not matched to a gene. In germline, CDR1 is MNHEY, CDR2 SVGAGI. This CDR3 has 15 amino acids. CDR3 amino acids: CASRDPGTANYGYTF. The CDR3, as DNA: TGTGCCAGCAGAGACCCCGGGACAGCCAACTATGGCTACACCTTC.

The chain uses TRBV27 and TRBJ2-2; D is perhaps TRBD2 (7 bases). This CDR3 is 16 amino acids long. Germline CDR1 MNHEY, CDR2 SMNVEV (reference sequence). V was clipped by 3 bases and J by 3 bases, with 14 bases between them. CDR3 nucleotides: TGTGCCAGCAGTTTCAGTGGGAGGGGGGACACCGGGGAGCTGTTTTTT. It is translated as CASSFSGRGDTGELFF.